The sequence of this T cell receptor (beta chain) was determined in a study of blood T cell repertoires in COVID-19 (dated by TCRdb to 2018 to 2020). Context from the whole study: Samples covering the acute and convalescent phases of COVID-19 were provided by collaborators in the United States, Italy and Spain. Samples were obtained from the ongoing ImmuneRACE study (first 160 participants) and from about 1,300 subjects provided by 6 global collaborators. HLA class I and class II types, where available, came from metadata supplied by the sample provider rather than from assay-based typing. The repertoires were released in a freely available public database meant as a resource for research on the immune response to SARS-CoV-2. Sample metadata almost always included a de-identified subject ID, COVID-19 status, age in years and sex. The prospective study material was composed of cDNA or gDNA derived from T cells, B-cell-depleted T cells, or PBMCs. The dataset comprised deeply sampled blood TCRbeta repertoires from subjects exposed to, actively infected with, or recovered from COVID-19. What the authors observed across the whole study: The amount of clinical and demographic metadata varied by source and participant and was provided uncurated.

Each collaborating institution followed its own protocols to collect whole blood in K2EDTA tubes. For TCRbeta analysis, collaborator samples were shipped as frozen whole blood, as isolated PBMCs, or as DNA extracted from either sample type. The immunoSEQ Assay, a bias-controlled multiplex PCR, was used to amplify TCRbeta CDR3 regions from genomic DNA. Per the original workflow: The number of nucleated cells in each sample was estimated by amplification of reference gene primers within the assay. To quantify the absolute abundance of each unique TCRbeta CDR3 rearrangement, sequence reads were collapsed and filtered. Productive Simpson clonality was computed per sample as the square root of Simpson's diversity index over productive rearrangements. TCRdb carries this immuneACCESS record with in-frame sequences only. Its versions omit some clonotypes, under half of them owing to an unresolved V gene in the studies checked, with the rest unexplained. V, J and clone size are taken as reported in that table, and D and trimming were inferred from the DNA itself. The sample table shows under 200,000 clones, and more than 85% are seen once. Jointly, the top ten make up around 2.3% of the sample.

V sheds 7 bases and J sheds 16 bases, leaving 20 bases between their ends. CDR1 and CDR2 were assigned from the germline V gene as MDHEN and SYDVKM. The CDR3 starts with the cysteine, ends with the phenylalanine, and has 12 residues. Just CDR3 DNA is preserved here, 36 bases in frame from base 1. Regarding this clone: The antigen it binds to is not known. No base-level quality is on record; no much larger clone is a single base apart.

The sequence was obtained from a man aged 70 or older with active or convalescent COVID-19. The specimen sequenced was peripheral blood. The chain joins TRBV28 to TRBJ1-5, with a tentative D gene TRBD1 over 6 matching bases. For the CDR3, the sequence is CASTVSRDKVHF. The bases are TGTGCCAGCACAGTAAGCCGGGACAAGGTTCATTTT.